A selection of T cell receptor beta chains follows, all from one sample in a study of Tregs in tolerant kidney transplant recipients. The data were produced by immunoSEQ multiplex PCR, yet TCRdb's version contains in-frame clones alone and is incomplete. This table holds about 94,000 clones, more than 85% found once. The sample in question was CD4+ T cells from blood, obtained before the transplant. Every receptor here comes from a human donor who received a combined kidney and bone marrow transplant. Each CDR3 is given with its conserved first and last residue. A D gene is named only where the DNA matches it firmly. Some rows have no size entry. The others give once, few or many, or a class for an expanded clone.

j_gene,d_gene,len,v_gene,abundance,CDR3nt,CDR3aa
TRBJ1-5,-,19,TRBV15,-,TGTGCCACCAGCAGAGATGTCAACAGGGAACTTTATAGCAATCAGCCCCAGCATTTT,CATSRDVNRELYSNQPQHF
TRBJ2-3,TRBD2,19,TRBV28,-,TGTGCCAGCAGTTTGATTTGGGGTAGCGGGGGGGCGATGGCAGATACGCAGTATTTT,CASSLIWGSGGAMADTQYF
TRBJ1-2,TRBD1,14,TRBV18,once,TGTGCCAGCTCACCGGGACAGGCGATGTATGGCTACACCTTC,CASSPGQAMYGYTF
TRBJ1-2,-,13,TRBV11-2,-,TGTGCCAGCAGCTTAGATCCATCCTATGGCTACACCTTC,CASSLDPSYGYTF
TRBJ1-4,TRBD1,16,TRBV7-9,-,TGTGCCAGCACCATCCTTCTCGGGACAGGGGTCGAAAAACTGTTTTTT,CASTILLGTGVEKLFF
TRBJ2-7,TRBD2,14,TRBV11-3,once,TGTGCCAGCAGCTCCAGTAGCGGGATAGGAGAGCAGTACTTC,CASSSSSGIGEQYF
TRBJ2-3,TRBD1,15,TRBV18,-,TGTGCCAGCTCAGCCTCCGGGACAGGCGGAGATACGCAGTATTTT,CASSASGTGGDTQYF
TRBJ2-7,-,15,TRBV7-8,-,TGTGCCAGCAGCTTCGGTTCTGGGAGCTCCTACGAGCAGTACTTC,CASSFGSGSSYEQYF
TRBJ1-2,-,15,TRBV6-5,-,TGTGCCAGCAGTTACCAGTCAGGGCGAGGCTACGGCTACACCTTC,CASSYQSGRGYGYTF
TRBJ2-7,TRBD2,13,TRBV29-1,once,TGCAGCGTGGACGCGGGAGGGCCCTACGAGCAGTACTTC,CSVDAGGPYEQYF
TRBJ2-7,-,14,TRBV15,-,TGTGCCACCAGCAGAGATTACAGGGCAGCTGAGCAGTACTTC,CATSRDYRAAEQYF
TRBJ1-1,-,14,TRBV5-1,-,TGCGCCAGCAGCTCCCAGGGAATGGGGACTGAAGCTTTCTTT,CASSSQGMGTEAFF
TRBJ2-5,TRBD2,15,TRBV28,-,TGTGCCAGCACCGACTCGACTAGCGGGCCAGAGACCCAGTACTTC,CASTDSTSGPETQYF
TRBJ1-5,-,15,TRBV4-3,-,TGCGCCAGCAGCCAAGTAACAGGGAGCAATCAGCCCCAGCATTTT,CASSQVTGSNQPQHF
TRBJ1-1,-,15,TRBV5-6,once,TGTGCCAGCAGCTTATACGGGGGAGGGAACACTGAAGCTTTCTTT,CASSLYGGGNTEAFF
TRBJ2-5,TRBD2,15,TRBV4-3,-,TGCGCCAGCAGCCAAGAAGCCGGGACTAGTCGGACCCAGTACTTC,CASSQEAGTSRTQYF
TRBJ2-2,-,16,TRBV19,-,TGTGCCAGTAGTAGATTGACAAGAACGAACACCGGGGAGCTGTTTTTT,CASSRLTRTNTGELFF
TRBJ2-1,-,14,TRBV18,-,TGTGCCAGCGGATACAGGGTCTCCTACAATGAGCAGTTCTTC,CASGYRVSYNEQFF
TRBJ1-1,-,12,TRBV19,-,TGTGCCAGTATGGGCAGATTCACTGAAGCTTTCTTT,CASMGRFTEAFF
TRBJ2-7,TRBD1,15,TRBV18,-,TGTGCCAGCTCACCCTGGACAGGGGTAACCTACGAGCAGTACTTC,CASSPWTGVTYEQYF
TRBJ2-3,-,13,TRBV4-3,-,TGCGCCAGCAGCCAAGGCAGGCCAGATACGCAGTATTTT,CASSQGRPDTQYF
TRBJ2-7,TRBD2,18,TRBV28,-,TGTGCCAGCAGTTTTCCTCAGCGGGGGGGCCTTTCCCGCTACGAGCAGTACTTC,CASSFPQRGGLSRYEQYF
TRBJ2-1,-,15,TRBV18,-,TGTGCCAGCTCACAACTGACTAGAATGGGCAATGAGCAGTTCTTC,CASSQLTRMGNEQFF
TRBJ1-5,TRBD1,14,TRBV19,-,TGTGCCAGTAGTATCGGGACAGGGAATCAGCCCCAGCATTTT,CASSIGTGNQPQHF
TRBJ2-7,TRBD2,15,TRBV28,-,TGTGCCAGCAGTTTTCTTAGGACTAGCGGGGTAGAGCAGTACTTC,CASSFLRTSGVEQYF
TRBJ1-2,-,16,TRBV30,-,TGTGCCTGGAGTGTACTGGAGGCTGCTGGGCTTAGGGGCTACACCTTC,CAWSVLEAAGLRGYTF
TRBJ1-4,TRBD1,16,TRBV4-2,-,TGTGCCAGCAGCCAAGAACCCCAGGGGGCTTCTGAAAAACTGTTTTTT,CASSQEPQGASEKLFF
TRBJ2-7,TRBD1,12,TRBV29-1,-,TGCAGCGTCGCCGGGACAGACTACGAGCAGTACTTC,CSVAGTDYEQYF
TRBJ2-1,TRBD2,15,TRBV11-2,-,TGTGCCAGCAGCTTGGGGAGGGCCACAAGTAATGAGCAGTTCTTC,CASSLGRATSNEQFF
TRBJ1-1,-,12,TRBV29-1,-,TGCAGCGTTGTAGCACTGAACACTGAAGCTTTCTTT,CSVVALNTEAFF
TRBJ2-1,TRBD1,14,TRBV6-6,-,TGTGCCAGCAGTTATGGACAGGGAGCCAATGAGCAGTTCTTC,CASSYGQGANEQFF
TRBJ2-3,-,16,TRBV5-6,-,TGTGCCAGCAGCTTGTGGGGGGGCCTTTACACAGATACGCAGTATTTT,CASSLWGGLYTDTQYF
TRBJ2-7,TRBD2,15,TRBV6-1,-,TGTGCCAGCAGTGAAATATCGGGGGGACCCTACGAGCAGTACTTC,CASSEISGGPYEQYF
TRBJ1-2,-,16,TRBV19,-,TGTGCCAGTAGTATGGGGGCTTTCGAGTCGGGGAATGGCTACACCTTC,CASSMGAFESGNGYTF
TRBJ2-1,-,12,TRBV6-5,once,TGTGCCAGCAGTTACGGCGGAAATGAGCAGTTCTTC,CASSYGGNEQFF